The 9 T cell receptor beta chains listed next were all sequenced from one sample in a study of shared clonotypes between healthy human individuals. CD45RO-negative CD8 cells positively selected for CCR7 made up the naive population, which excluded terminally differentiated effector memory CD45RA+ cells. Clones were read by immunoSEQ multiplex PCR, and TCRdb kept only the in-frame ones, dropping some. The sample consists of hundreds of thousands of clones, around 90% of them appearing once. The sequenced sample was naive CD8+ T cells sorted from blood. The receptors were gathered from a man aged 30 to 39 in good health.

This clone was seen a single time. The genes are TRBV19 and TRBJ2-3; D remains ambiguous. The CDR3 is 16 residues long. Trimming stripped 6 bases from V and 6 bases from J, with 22 bases between. Germline-derived CDR1 and CDR2 are LNHDA and SQIVND (reference sequence). In DNA, the CDR3 is TGTGCCAGTAGAAAACTTAGTGTATCCGGGTCGGATACGCAGTATTTT. This sequence encodes CASRKLSVSGSDTQYF.

To note about this clone: The sample has other DNA sequences that encode this CDR3 too. The V call is TRBV7-9, the J call TRBJ2-5, with D unclear. V gave up 1 base and J gave up 1 base, with 4 bases separating them. The CDR3 spans 13 residues. The germline gives CDR1 SEHNR, CDR2 FQNEAQ (reference sequence). The CDR3 DNA reads as TGTGCCAGCAGCTTAGTTCTCCAAGAGACCCAGTACTTC. It yields the protein CASSLVLQETQYF.

The chain joins TRBV27 to TRBJ1-1; maybe TRBD1 (6 bases). Germline V lookup: CDR1 MNHEY, CDR2 SMNVEV (reference sequence). The CDR3 length is 14 residues. Trimming cost V 3 bases and J 4 bases, with 12 bases left between them. CDR3 DNA: TGTGCCAGCAGTTTCAAAGGGGGGGGCACTGAAGCTTTCTTT. It specifies CASSFKGGGTEAFF.

The chain recombines TRBV6-5 with TRBJ2-5; D unresolved. V lost 0 bases and J lost 3, with 8 bases in between. This CDR3 contains 14 residues. Germline V gene sequence: CDR1 MNHEY, CDR2 SVGAGI. The chain's CDR3 is CASSYSGRKETQYF. The CDR3 nucleotides are TGTGCCAGCAGTTACTCCGGCAGGAAAGAGACCCAGTACTTC.

This clone was recorded only once. The J gene is TRBJ2-7, the V gene TRBV7-9; no clear D gene. CDR3 length: 16 residues. Germline-derived CDR1 and CDR2 are SEHNR and FQNEAQ (reference sequence). The V gene lost 5 bases and the J gene lost 0 bases, with 17 bases spanning the gap. The CDR3 bases are TGTGCCAGCAGCCTCACCGATTCAGACCCCTCCTACGAGCAGTACTTC. Translation gives CASSLTDSDPSYEQYF.

V and J are TRBV7-9 and TRBJ1-1; D gene uncertain. V lost 5 bases to trimming and J lost 0 bases, with 13 bases between them. This CDR3 spans 15 amino acids. From germline, CDR1 is SEHNR and CDR2 FQNEAQ (reference sequence). CDR3 sequence: CASSRGSQMNTEAFF. For the CDR3, the DNA is TGTGCCAGCAGCCGTGGGAGTCAGATGAACACTGAAGCTTTCTTT.

A remark on this clone: Other DNA sequences from this sample encode an identical CDR3 as well. V gene TRBV5-4 combines with J gene TRBJ2-7; D ambiguous. Germline V gives CDR1 SGHNT, CDR2 YYREEE (reference sequence). This CDR3 contains 12 residues. The germline V and J ends were trimmed by 0 bases and 3 bases, with 4 bases remaining between them. The CDR3, as DNA: TGTGCCAGCAGCTTGGGAGGCTACGAGCAGTACTTC. Translation: CASSLGGYEQYF.

The V call is TRBV15, the J call TRBJ1-4; no reliable D call. The CDR3 spans 17 residues. Germline assignment: CDR1 LNHNV and CDR2 YYDKDF (reference sequence). The germline V and J ends were trimmed by 0 bases and 2 bases, with 13 bases remaining between them. CDR3 bases: TGTGCCACCAGCAGAGAACATCCGAGAGGCACTAATGAAAAACTGTTTTTT. It specifies CATSREHPRGTNEKLFF.

Details on this clone: The same CDR3 also results from other DNA sequences found in this sample. The chain carries TRBV7-9 and TRBJ2-5; D might be TRBD2 (6 bases). Between the trimmed V and J ends, which lost 1 base and 2 bases, there was a span of 8 bases. Per germline, CDR1 SEHNR and CDR2 FQNEAQ (reference sequence). The CDR3 contains 14 residues. In DNA, the CDR3 is TGTGCCAGCAGCTTAGTCGGAGGGCAAGAGACCCAGTACTTC. This codes for CASSLVGGQETQYF.